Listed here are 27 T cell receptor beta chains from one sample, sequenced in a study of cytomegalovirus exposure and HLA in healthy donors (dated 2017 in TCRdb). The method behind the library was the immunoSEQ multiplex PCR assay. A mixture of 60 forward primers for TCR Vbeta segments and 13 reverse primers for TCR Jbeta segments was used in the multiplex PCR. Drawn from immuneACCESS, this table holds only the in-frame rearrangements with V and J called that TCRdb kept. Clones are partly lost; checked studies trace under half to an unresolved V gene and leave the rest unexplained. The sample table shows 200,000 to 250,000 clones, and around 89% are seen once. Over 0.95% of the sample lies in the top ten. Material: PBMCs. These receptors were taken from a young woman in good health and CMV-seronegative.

The CDR3 DNA reads TGTGCCAGCAGTCAGCCTGGGGCTAACAATGAGCAGTTCTTC. Its protein is CASSQPGANNEQFF. The chain recombines TRBV6-5 with TRBJ2-1; perhaps TRBD1 as D (5 bases). V was pared by 5 bases and J by 5 bases, with 13 bases between. Germline assignment: CDR1 MNHEY and CDR2 SVGAGI. The CDR3 length is 14 residues.

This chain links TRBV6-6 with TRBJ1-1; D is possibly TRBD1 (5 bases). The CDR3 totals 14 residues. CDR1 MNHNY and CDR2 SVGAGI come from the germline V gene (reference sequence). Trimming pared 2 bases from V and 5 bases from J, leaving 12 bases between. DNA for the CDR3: TGTGCCAGCAGTTACGGGGCAGGATCGACTGAAGCTTTCTTT. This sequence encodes CASSYGAGSTEAFF.

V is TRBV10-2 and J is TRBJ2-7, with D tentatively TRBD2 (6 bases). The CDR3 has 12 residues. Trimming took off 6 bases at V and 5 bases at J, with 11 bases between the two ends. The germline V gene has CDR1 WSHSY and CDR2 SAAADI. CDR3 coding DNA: TGCGCCAGCAGATACAGGAGGGACGAGCAGTACTTC. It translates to CASRYRRDEQYF.

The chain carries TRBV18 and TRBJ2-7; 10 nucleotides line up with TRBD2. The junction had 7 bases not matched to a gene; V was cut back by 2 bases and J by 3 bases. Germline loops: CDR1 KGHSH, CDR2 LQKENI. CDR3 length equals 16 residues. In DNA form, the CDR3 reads TGTGCCAGCTCACCAAAAGGAAGCGGGGGGGGCTACGAGCAGTACTTC. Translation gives CASSPKGSGGGYEQYF.

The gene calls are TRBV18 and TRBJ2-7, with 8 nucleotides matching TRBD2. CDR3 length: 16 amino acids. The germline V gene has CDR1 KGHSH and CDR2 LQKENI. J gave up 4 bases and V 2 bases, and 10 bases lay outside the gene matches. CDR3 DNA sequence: TGTGCCAGCTCACCAATCAACGGCGGGGGGAGTTACGAGCAGTACTTC. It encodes CASSPINGGGSYEQYF. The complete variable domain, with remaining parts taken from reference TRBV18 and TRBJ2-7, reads NAGVMQNPRHLVRRRGQEARLRCSPMKGHSHVYWYRQLPEEGLKFMVYLQKENIIDESGMPKERFSAEFPKEGPSILRIQQVVRGDSAAYFCASSPINGGGSYEQYFGPGTRLTVT.

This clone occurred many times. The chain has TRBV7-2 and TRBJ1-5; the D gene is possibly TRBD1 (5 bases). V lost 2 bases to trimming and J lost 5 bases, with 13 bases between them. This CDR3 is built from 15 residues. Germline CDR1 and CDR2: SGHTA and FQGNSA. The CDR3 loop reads CASSLSPGMDQPQHF. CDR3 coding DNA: TGTGCCAGCAGCTTATCTCCAGGGATGGATCAGCCCCAGCATTTT.

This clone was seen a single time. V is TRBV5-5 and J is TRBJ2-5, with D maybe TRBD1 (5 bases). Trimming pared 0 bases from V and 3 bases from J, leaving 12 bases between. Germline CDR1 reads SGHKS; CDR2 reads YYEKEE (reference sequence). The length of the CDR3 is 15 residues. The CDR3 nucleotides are TGTGCCAGCAGCTTGGTAGCAGGGATGGAAGAGACCCAGTACTTC. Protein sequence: CASSLVAGMEETQYF.

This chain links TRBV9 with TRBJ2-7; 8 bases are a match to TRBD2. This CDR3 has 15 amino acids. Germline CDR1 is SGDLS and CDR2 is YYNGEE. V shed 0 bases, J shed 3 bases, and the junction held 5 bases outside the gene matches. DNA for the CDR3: TGTGCCAGCAGCGTAGAGTCGGGGGGGCACTACGAGCAGTACTTC. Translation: CASSVESGGHYEQYF.

CDR3 nucleotide sequence: TGTGCCAGCAGCAAAATGGGACAGTCCTACGAGCAGTACTTC. Translation gives CASSKMGQSYEQYF. V usage is TRBV11-3 and J usage is TRBJ2-7; 7 positions match TRBD1. The ends lost 5 bases at V and 1 base at J; junction bases unmatched: 5. Germline assignment: CDR1 SGHNT and CDR2 YENEEA. The CDR3 length is 14 residues.

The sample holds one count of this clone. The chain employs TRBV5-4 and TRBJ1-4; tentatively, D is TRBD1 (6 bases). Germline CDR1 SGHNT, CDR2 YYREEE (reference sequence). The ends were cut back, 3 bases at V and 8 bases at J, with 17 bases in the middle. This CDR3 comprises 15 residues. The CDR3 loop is CASSWGGRNREKLFF. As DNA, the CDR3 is TGTGCCAGCAGCTGGGGGGGCAGGAACAGAGAAAAACTGTTTTTT.

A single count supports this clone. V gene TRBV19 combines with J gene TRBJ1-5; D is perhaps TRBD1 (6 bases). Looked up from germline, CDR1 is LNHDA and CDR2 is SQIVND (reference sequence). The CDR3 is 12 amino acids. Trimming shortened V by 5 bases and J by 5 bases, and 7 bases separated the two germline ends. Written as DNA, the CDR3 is TGTGCCAGTAGTCCAGGGGATCAGCCCCAGCATTTT. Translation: CASSPGDQPQHF.

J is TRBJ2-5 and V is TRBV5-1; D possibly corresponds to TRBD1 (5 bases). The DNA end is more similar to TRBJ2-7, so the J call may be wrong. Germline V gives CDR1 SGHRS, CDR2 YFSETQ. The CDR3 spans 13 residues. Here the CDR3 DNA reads TGCGCCAGCAGCAGCATGACAGCCTACGAGCAGTACTTC. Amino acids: CASSSMTAYEQYF.

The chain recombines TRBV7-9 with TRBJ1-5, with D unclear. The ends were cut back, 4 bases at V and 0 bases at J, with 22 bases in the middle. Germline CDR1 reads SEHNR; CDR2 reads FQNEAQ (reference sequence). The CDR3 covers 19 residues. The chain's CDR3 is CASSSTGGEGWYSNQPQHF. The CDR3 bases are TGTGCCAGCAGCTCCACCGGAGGTGAGGGCTGGTATAGCAATCAGCCCCAGCATTTT.

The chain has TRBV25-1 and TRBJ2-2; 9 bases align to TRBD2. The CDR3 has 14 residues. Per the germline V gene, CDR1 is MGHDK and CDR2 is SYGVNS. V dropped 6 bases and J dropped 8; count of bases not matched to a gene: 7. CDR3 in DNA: TGTGCCAGCAGGCGGGAGGGCCGAGAAGGGGAGCTGTTTTTT. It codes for CASRREGREGELFF.

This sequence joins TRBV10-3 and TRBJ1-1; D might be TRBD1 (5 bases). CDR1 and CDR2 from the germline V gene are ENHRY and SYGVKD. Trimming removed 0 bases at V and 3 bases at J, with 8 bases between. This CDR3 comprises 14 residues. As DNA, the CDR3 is TGTGCCATCAGTGAGTCAGGGGTCTACACTGAAGCTTTCTTT. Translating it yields CAISESGVYTEAFF.

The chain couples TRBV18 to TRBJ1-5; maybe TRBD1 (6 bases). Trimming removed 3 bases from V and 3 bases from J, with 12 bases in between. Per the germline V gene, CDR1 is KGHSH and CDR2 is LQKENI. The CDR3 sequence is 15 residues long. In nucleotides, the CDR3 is TGTGCCAGCTCACCCACCAGGGGCTCCAATCAGCCCCAGCATTTT. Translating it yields CASSPTRGSNQPQHF.

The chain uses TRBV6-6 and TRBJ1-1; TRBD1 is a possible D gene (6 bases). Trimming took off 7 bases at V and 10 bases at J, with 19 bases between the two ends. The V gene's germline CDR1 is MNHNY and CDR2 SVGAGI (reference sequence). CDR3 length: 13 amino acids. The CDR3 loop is CASIRSVVGGAFF. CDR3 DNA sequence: TGTGCCAGCATTAGGTCGGTGGTAGGGGGAGCTTTCTTT.

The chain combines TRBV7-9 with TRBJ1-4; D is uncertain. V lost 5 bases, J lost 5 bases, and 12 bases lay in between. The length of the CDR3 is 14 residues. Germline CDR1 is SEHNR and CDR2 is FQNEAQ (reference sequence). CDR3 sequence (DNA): TGTGCCAGCAGCCTTAAGGGAGGGAATGAAAAACTGTTTTTT. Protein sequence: CASSLKGGNEKLFF.

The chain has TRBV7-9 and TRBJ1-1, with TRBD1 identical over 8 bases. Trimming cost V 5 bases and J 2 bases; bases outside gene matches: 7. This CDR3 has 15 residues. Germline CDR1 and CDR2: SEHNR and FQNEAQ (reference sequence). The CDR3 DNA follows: TGTGCCAGCAGCCACGGCGGACAGGGCAACACTGAAGCTTTCTTT. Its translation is CASSHGGQGNTEAFF.

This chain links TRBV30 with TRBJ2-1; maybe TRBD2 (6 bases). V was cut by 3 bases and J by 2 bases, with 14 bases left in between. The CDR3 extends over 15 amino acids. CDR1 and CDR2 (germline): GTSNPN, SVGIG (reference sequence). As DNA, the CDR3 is TGTGCCTGGAGCCCCGGGACTTCCACCTACAATGAGCAGTTCTTC. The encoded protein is CAWSPGTSTYNEQFF.

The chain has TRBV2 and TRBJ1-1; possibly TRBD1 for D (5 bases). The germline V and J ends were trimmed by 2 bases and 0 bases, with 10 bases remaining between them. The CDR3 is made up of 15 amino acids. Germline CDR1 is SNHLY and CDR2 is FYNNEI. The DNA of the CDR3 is TGTGCCAGCAGTGAACAGGGTCTAATGAACACTGAAGCTTTCTTT. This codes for CASSEQGLMNTEAFF.

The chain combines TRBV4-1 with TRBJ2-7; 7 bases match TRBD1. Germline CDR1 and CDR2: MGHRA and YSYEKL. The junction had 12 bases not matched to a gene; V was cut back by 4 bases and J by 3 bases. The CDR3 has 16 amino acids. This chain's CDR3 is CASSPGGQVGNYEQYF. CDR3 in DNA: TGCGCCAGCAGCCCCGGAGGACAGGTAGGGAACTACGAGCAGTACTTC.

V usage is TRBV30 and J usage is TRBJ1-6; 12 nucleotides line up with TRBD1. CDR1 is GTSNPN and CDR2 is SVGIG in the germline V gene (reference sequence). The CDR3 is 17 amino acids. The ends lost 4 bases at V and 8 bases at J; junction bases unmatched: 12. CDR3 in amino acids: CAWTPGQGAPGYSPLHF. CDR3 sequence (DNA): TGTGCCTGGACCCCGGGACAGGGGGCCCCTGGGTATTCACCCCTCCACTTT.

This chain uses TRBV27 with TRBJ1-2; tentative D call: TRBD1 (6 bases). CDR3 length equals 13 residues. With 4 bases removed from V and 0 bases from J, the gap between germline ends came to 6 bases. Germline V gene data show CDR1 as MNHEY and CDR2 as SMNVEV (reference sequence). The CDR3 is CASSWGPNYGYTF. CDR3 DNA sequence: TGTGCCAGCAGTTGGGGGCCTAACTATGGCTACACCTTC.

CDR3 nucleotide sequence: TGCGCCAGCAGCCAAGTTAGTCGGCAGGCTGAAGCTTTCTTT. This codes for CASSQVSRQAEAFF. The chain couples TRBV4-3 to TRBJ1-1, with D uncertain. The germline V gene encodes CDR1 LGHNA and CDR2 YSLEER. The length of the CDR3 is 14 residues. Trimming took off 1 base at V and 6 bases at J, with 12 bases between the two ends.

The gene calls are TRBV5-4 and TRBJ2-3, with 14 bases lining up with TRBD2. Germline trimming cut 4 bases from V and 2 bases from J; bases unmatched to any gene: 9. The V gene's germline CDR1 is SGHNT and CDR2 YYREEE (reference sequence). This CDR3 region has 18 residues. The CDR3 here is CASSLQGLAGGTTDTQYF. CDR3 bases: TGTGCCAGCAGCCTACAAGGACTAGCGGGAGGAACCACAGATACGCAGTATTTT.

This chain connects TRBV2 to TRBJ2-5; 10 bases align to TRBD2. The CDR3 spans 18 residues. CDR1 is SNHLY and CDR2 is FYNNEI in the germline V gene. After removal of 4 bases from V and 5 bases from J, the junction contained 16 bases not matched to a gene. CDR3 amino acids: CASSVFRGTSVGRETQYF. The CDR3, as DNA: TGTGCCAGCAGTGTTTTTCGGGGGACTAGCGTTGGTCGGGAGACCCAGTACTTC.